The 19 T cell receptor beta chains below all came from one sample that was sequenced in a study of cytomegalovirus exposure and HLA in healthy donors. 60 Vbeta and 13 Jbeta primers were used in PCR. Sequencing used immunoSEQ multiplex PCR; TCRdb keeps in-frame clones, though not all of them. The sample has 100,000 to 120,000 clones; 83% are singletons. The sample consisted of PBMCs. These TCRs come from a man younger than 30 in good health and CMV-seronegative.

V gene TRBV7-3 combines with J gene TRBJ2-2; TRBD2 might be the D (6 bases). CDR1 and CDR2 from the germline V gene are SGHTA and FQGTGA. The CDR3 totals 16 residues. Trimming stripped 3 bases from V and 2 bases from J, with 13 bases between. This CDR3 is CASSLGGTGNTGELFF. The CDR3 DNA reads TGTGCCAGCAGCTTGGGCGGGACGGGCAACACCGGGGAGCTGTTTTTT.

The gene calls are TRBV5-4 and TRBJ1-2; TRBD1 is a possible D gene (5 bases). Germline V gene sequence: CDR1 SGHNT, CDR2 YYREEE (reference sequence). This CDR3 comprises 17 residues. The germline V and J ends were trimmed by 4 bases and 3 bases, with 22 bases remaining between them. CDR3 in amino acids: CASSLEVLGRRDYGYTF. Written as DNA, the CDR3 is TGTGCCAGCAGCCTGGAGGTGTTGGGGCGTAGAGACTATGGCTACACCTTC.

This chain connects TRBV19 to TRBJ1-5; a possible D gene is TRBD1 (5 bases). Trimming took 8 bases from V and 2 from J, leaving 10 bases between them. The CDR3 is 13 amino acids. The V gene's germline CDR1 is LNHDA and CDR2 SQIVND (reference sequence). CDR3 nucleotides: TGTGCCAGTGGACCGGGGGGCAATCAGCCCCAGCATTTT. It is translated as CASGPGGNQPQHF.

This clone was seen only a few times. The chain employs TRBV12-5 and TRBJ2-7; TRBD1 might be the D (6 bases). V was cut by 6 bases and J by 5 bases, with 11 bases left in between. Germline assignment: CDR1 LGHNT and CDR2 FRNRAP. The CDR3 is 12 residues long. This CDR3 is CASGPRGHEQYF. CDR3 DNA sequence: TGTGCTAGTGGCCCCAGGGGCCACGAGCAGTACTTC.

In its sample, this clone was seen a few times. V gene TRBV7-6 combines with J gene TRBJ2-7; tentative D call: TRBD2 (6 bases). Trimming removed 0 bases at V and 5 bases at J, with 11 bases between. Germline CDR1 SGHVS, CDR2 FNYEAQ. This CDR3 comprises 14 residues. The CDR3 DNA reads as TGTGCCAGCAGCTTAGCGCGGGGAGTGCACGAGCAGTACTTC. It translates to CASSLARGVHEQYF.

The CDR3 region is CASSLIGDSRTKDGELFF. The CDR3 nucleotides are TGTGCCAGCAGCCTGATAGGGGACTCCCGGACGAAGGACGGGGAGCTGTTTTTT. J is TRBJ2-2 and V is TRBV7-6; D perhaps matches TRBD2 (6 bases). The germline V gene encodes CDR1 SGHVS and CDR2 FNYEAQ. With 5 bases removed from V and 7 bases from J, the gap between germline ends came to 26 bases. The CDR3 spans 18 residues.

The chain combines TRBV28 with TRBJ1-2; D remains unclear. This CDR3 has 13 amino acids. Trimming shortened V by 6 bases and J by 2 bases, and 10 bases separated the two germline ends. CDR1 and CDR2 from the germline V gene are MDHEN and SYDVKM. CDR3 loop: CASSSTENYGYTF. The DNA for the CDR3 is TGTGCCAGCAGCTCCACAGAAAACTATGGCTACACCTTC.

The chain carries TRBV28 and TRBJ1-2; 9 bases match TRBD1. The germline gives CDR1 MDHEN, CDR2 SYDVKM. With 6 bases clipped from V and 5 bases from J, the junction kept 10 bases outside the gene matches. This CDR3 has 15 amino acids. CDR3 protein: CASRGGQGGIYGYTF. The CDR3 DNA is TGTGCCAGCAGGGGGGGACAGGGAGGGATATATGGCTACACCTTC.

V gene TRBV13 combines with J gene TRBJ2-1; 8 bases align to TRBD2. Unmatched junction bases numbered 5, after V lost 4 bases and J lost 3 bases. Germline CDR1 and CDR2: PRHDT and FYEKMQ (reference sequence). The CDR3 is made up of 15 amino acids. CDR3 DNA: TGTGCCAGCAGCTCGTCGGGACTAGTCTACAATGAGCAGTTCTTC. Its protein is CASSSSGLVYNEQFF.

V is TRBV9 and J is TRBJ1-1; 7 bases line up with TRBD1. The CDR3 consists of 13 residues. Germline CDR1 reads SGDLS; CDR2 reads YYNGEE. With V trimmed by 4 bases and J by 5 bases, 5 bases remained unmatched. The CDR3 sequence is CASSSRQGTEAFF. Here the CDR3 DNA reads TGTGCCAGCAGCAGCAGACAGGGAACTGAAGCTTTCTTT.

V gene TRBV27 combines with J gene TRBJ2-3; tentatively, D is TRBD1 (5 bases). The CDR3 loop spans 15 amino acids. In germline, CDR1 is MNHEY, CDR2 SMNVEV (reference sequence). V shed 5 bases and J shed 2 bases, with 14 bases lying between them. Written as DNA, the CDR3 is TGTGCCAGCAGTGGGGCGGTAGGATTCACAGATACGCAGTATTTT. Protein sequence: CASSGAVGFTDTQYF.

The rearrangement links TRBV7-9 to TRBJ1-1, with 8 bases that match TRBD1. The CDR3 totals 13 residues. After removal of 7 bases from V and 7 bases from J, the junction contained 8 bases not matched to a gene. Germline CDR1 SEHNR, CDR2 FQNEAQ (reference sequence). This CDR3 reads CASTGQGAGEAFF. DNA for the CDR3: TGTGCCAGCACCGGTCAGGGGGCGGGTGAAGCTTTCTTT.

This chain connects TRBV27 to TRBJ2-7; D might be TRBD1 (6 bases). This CDR3 is 16 amino acids long. The V and J ends lost 2 bases and 7 bases respectively, with 21 bases between them. Germline CDR1 MNHEY, CDR2 SMNVEV (reference sequence). CDR3 loop: CASSLLGKTGLGEQYF. CDR3 DNA sequence: TGTGCCAGCAGTTTACTCGGTAAGACAGGTCTTGGGGAGCAGTACTTC.

The chain uses TRBV5-1 and TRBJ2-4, with 8 positions matching TRBD1. CDR1 is SGHRS and CDR2 is YFSETQ in the germline V gene. There are 15 residues in the CDR3. V was clipped by 1 base and J by 8 bases; unmatched bases: 8. The CDR3, as DNA: TGCGCCAGCAGCTTGTACACGGACAGGGCTGACATTCAGTACTTC. Its translation: CASSLYTDRADIQYF.

J is TRBJ2-2 and V is TRBV2, with 8 bases aligning to TRBD2. The CDR3 consists of 14 residues. Germline V gives CDR1 SNHLY, CDR2 FYNNEI. The V and J ends lost 7 bases and 2 bases, in that order; junction bases with no gene match: 3. Here the CDR3 DNA reads TGTGCCAGCATCATAGCGGGAAACACCGGGGAGCTGTTTTTT. It is translated as CASIIAGNTGELFF.

The chain couples TRBV7-9 to TRBJ2-1; D unresolved. CDR1 is SEHNR and CDR2 is FQNEAQ in the germline V gene (reference sequence). This CDR3 has 15 amino acids. Trimming pared 1 base from V and 0 bases from J, leaving 7 bases between. CDR3 coding DNA: TGTGCCAGCAGCTTAGTTACGGGCTCCTACAATGAGCAGTTCTTC. It encodes CASSLVTGSYNEQFF.

Only a few counts were recorded for this clone. The rearrangement uses TRBV30 and TRBJ1-2; D gene unclear. Trimming took off 3 bases at V and 8 bases at J, with 10 bases between the two ends. CDR3 length: 11 amino acids. Germline loops: CDR1 GTSNPN, CDR2 SVGIG (reference sequence). In DNA form, the CDR3 reads TGTGCCTGGAGGTACGGGTGGGGCTACACCTTC. Amino acids: CAWRYGWGYTF.

The chain has TRBV5-1 and TRBJ2-1; TRBD1 matches 8 bases. Germline V gene sequence: CDR1 SGHRS, CDR2 YFSETQ. The CDR3 totals 14 residues. V lost 4 bases, J lost 7 bases, and 7 bases stayed unmatched. The CDR3 spells CASSPGTGQNEQFF. CDR3 in DNA: TGCGCCAGCAGCCCCGGGACAGGTCAGAATGAGCAGTTCTTC. Complete variable domain (other parts from reference TRBV5-1 and TRBJ2-1): KAGVTQTPRYLIKTRGQQVTLSCSPISGHRSVSWYQQTPGQGLQFLFEYFSETQRNKGNFPGRFSGRQFSNSRSEMNVSTLELGDSALYLCASSPGTGQNEQFFGPGTRLTVL.

The chain joins TRBV10-1 to TRBJ1-1; D ambiguous. The CDR3 loop spans 13 amino acids. Germline V gene lookup returns CDR1 WNHNN and CDR2 SYGVQD (reference sequence). Between the trimmed V and J ends, which lost 6 bases and 5 bases, there was a span of 13 bases. The CDR3 nucleotides are TGCGCCAGCAGACGGGAGCAAGGGACTGAAGCTTTCTTT. This sequence encodes CASRREQGTEAFF.